The source of this T cell receptor (beta chain) is a study of cytomegalovirus exposure and HLA in healthy donors. Study-wide points: Despite most TCR sequences being rare, some public TCRs occurred in many donors.

The PCR had 60 Vbeta and 13 Jbeta primers. The data were produced by immunoSEQ multiplex PCR, yet TCRdb's version contains in-frame clones alone and is incomplete. Its clone listing holds 130,000 to 150,000 clones. A remark on this clone: Its specificity is not known.

Germline V gives CDR1 MNHNY, CDR2 SVGAGI (reference sequence). There are 14 residues in the CDR3. V lost 0 bases to trimming and J lost 9 bases, with 14 bases between them. The TCR was taken from a man between 40 and 49 years old in good health and CMV-seronegative. The V call is TRBV6-6, the J call TRBJ1-2, with D maybe TRBD1 (5 bases). What was sequenced was PBMCs. CDR3 DNA: TGTGCCAGCAGTTACTCGACTGACAGTACGAGCTACACCTTC. This gives the protein CASSYSTDSTSYTF.